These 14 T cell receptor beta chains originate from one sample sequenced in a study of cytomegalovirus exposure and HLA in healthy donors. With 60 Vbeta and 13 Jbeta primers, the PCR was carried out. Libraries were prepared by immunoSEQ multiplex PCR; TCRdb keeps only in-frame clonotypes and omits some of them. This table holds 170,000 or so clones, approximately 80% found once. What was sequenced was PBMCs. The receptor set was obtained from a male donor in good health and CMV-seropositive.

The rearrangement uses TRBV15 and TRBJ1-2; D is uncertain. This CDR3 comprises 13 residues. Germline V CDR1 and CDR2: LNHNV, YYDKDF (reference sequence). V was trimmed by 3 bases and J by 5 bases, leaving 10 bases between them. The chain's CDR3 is CATSRTEEYGYTF. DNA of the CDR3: TGTGCCACCAGCAGGACGGAGGAATATGGCTACACCTTC.

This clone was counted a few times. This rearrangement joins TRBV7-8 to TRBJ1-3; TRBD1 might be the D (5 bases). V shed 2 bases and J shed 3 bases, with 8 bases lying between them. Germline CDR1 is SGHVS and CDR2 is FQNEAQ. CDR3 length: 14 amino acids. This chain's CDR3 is CASSLSGNGNTIYF. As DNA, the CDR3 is TGTGCCAGCAGCTTATCAGGGAATGGAAACACCATATATTTT.

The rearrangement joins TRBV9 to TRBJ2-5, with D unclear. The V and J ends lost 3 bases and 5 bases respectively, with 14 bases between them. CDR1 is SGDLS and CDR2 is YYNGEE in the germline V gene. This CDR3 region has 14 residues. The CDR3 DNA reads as TGTGCCAGCAGCGCTCAGTTTAGCCTCGAGACCCAGTACTTC. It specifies CASSAQFSLETQYF.

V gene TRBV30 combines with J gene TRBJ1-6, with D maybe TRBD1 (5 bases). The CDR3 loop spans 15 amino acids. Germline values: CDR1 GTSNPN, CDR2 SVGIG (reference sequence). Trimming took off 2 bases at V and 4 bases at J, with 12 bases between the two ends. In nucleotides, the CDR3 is TGTGCCTGGAGTATACGGGGGAGGTATAATTCACCCCTCCACTTT. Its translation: CAWSIRGRYNSPLHF.

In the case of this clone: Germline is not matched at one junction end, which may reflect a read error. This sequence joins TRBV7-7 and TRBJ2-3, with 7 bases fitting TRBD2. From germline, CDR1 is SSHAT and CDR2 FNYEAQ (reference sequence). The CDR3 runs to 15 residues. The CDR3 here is CASSLEAGFTDTQYF. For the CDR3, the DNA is TGTGCTAGCAGCTTAGAAGCGGGGTTCACAGATACGCAGTATTTT.

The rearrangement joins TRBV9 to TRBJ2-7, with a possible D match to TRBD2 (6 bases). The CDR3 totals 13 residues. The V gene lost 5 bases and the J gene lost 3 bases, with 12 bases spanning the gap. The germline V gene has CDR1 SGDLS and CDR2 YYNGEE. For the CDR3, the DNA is TGTGCCAGCAGTGCCGCGGAGGGCTACGAGCAGTACTTC. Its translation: CASSAAEGYEQYF. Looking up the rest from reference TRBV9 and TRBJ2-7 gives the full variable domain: DSGVTQTPKHLITATGQRVTLRCSPRSGDLSVYWYQQSLDQGLQFLIQYYNGEERAKGNILERFSAQQFPDLHSELNLSSLELGDSALYFCASSAAEGYEQYFGPGTRLTVT.

As DNA, the CDR3 is TGTGCCAGCAGCTGGGACATGAGCATGGGCAATGAGCAGTTCTTC. It translates to CASSWDMSMGNEQFF. The chain carries TRBV7-2 and TRBJ2-1; D perhaps matches TRBD1 (6 bases). The CDR3 runs 15 residues. Germline V lookup: CDR1 SGHTA, CDR2 FQGNSA. Trimming stripped 4 bases from V and 6 bases from J, with 16 bases between.

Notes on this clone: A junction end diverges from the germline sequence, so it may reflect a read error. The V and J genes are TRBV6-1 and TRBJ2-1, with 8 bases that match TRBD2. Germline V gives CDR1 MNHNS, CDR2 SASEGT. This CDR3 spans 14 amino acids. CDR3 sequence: CASSLGLAKYILVF. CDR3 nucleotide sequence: TGTGCCAGCAGTCTCGGACTAGCAAAGTATATTTTGGTCTTC.

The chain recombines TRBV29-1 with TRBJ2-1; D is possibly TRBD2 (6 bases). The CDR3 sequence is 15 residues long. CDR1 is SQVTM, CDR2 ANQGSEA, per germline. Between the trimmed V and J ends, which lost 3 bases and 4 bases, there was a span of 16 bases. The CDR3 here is CSVEGASRGYNEQFF. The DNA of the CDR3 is TGCAGCGTTGAGGGTGCCTCCCGGGGGTACAATGAGCAGTTCTTC.

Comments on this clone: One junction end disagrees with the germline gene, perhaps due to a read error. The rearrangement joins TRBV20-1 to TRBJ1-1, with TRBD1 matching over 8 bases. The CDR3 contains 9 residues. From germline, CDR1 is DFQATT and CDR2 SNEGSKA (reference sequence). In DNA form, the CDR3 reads TGCAGTGCTGGACAGGGCCGAAGCTTT. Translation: CSAGQGRSF.

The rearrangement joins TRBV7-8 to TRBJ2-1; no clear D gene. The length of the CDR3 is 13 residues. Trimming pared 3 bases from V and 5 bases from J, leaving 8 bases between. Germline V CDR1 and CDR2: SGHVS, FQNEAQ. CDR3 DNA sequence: TGTGCCAGCAGCTTGGGTCTAGACAATGAGCAGTTCTTC. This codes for CASSLGLDNEQFF.

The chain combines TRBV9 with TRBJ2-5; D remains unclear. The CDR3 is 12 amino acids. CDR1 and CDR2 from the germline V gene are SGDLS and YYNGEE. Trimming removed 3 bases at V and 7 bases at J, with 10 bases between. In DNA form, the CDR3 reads TGTGCCAGCAGCGCGGCCCCGGGGACCCAGTACTTC. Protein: CASSAAPGTQYF.

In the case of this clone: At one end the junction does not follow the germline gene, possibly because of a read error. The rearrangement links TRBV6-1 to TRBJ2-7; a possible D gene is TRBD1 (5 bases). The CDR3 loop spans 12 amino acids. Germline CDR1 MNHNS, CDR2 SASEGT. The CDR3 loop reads CASAEGWSGSHF. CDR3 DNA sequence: TGTGCCAGTGCCGAAGGATGGTCAGGGTCCCACTTC.

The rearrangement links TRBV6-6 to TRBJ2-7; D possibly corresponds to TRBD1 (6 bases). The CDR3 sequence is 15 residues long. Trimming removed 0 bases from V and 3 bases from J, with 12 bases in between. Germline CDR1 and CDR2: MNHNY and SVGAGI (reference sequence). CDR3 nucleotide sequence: TGTGCCAGCAGTTACTCTGGACTCAGGGGCTACGAGCAGTACTTC. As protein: CASSYSGLRGYEQYF.